These 23 T cell receptor beta chains were sequenced from one sample in a study of shared clonotypes between healthy human individuals. Here immunoSEQ multiplex PCR was the method, and the copy in TCRdb shows in-frame clones only, minus some. The data hold under 550,000 clones, with almost 97% observed a single time. Source material: naive CD4+ T cells sorted from blood. Sample subset: CD45RA+ positively selected. The receptors here all came from a young woman in good health.

The chain links TRBV5-1 to TRBJ2-7; TRBD2 matches 9 bases. The CDR3 consists of 16 residues. The trim removed 0 bases at V and 0 bases at J, leaving 4 bases unmatched. The germline CDR1 and CDR2 sequences are SGHRS and YFSETQ. CDR3 amino acids: CASSLALTSGSYEQYF. The CDR3 DNA reads TGCGCCAGCAGCTTGGCCTTGACTAGCGGCTCCTACGAGCAGTACTTC.

This chain's CDR3 is CASRRTGTSYNEQFF. The CDR3 DNA follows: TGTGCCAGTAGGAGGACAGGGACGTCCTACAATGAGCAGTTCTTC. The rearrangement uses TRBV19 and TRBJ2-1; the match to TRBD1 covers 8 bases. Germline V gene sequence: CDR1 LNHDA, CDR2 SQIVND (reference sequence). CDR3 size: 15 residues. The V and J ends lost 6 bases and 1 base, in that order; junction bases with no gene match: 5.

This clone was recorded a few times. The chain recombines TRBV10-1 with TRBJ1-5; D unresolved. The CDR3 spans 13 residues. CDR1 and CDR2 (germline): WNHNN, SYGVQD (reference sequence). Trimming left V 2 bases short and J 4 bases short, with 6 bases between. CDR3 nucleotide sequence: TGCGCCAGCAGTGAGGTGGGTAATCAGCCCCAGCATTTT. Its translation is CASSEVGNQPQHF.

The chain combines TRBV28 with TRBJ1-1; no reliable D call. V was clipped by 4 bases and J by 5 bases, with 20 bases between them. The CDR3 has 16 amino acids. The germline V gene has CDR1 MDHEN and CDR2 SYDVKM. In DNA, the CDR3 is TGTGCCAGCAGTTACTCCCTCAGGAAGGGAGGGACTGAAGCTTTCTTT. Protein product: CASSYSLRKGGTEAFF.

V and J are TRBV15 and TRBJ2-1; D tentatively reads TRBD1 or TRBD2 (5 bases each). CDR1 and CDR2 from the germline V gene are LNHNV and YYDKDF (reference sequence). V was cut by 1 base and J by 10 bases, with 17 bases left in between. The CDR3 is made up of 15 amino acids. In DNA, the CDR3 is TGTGCCACCAGCAGAGTGGGACGGGGTGGAGGAGAGCAGTTCTTC. Amino acid sequence: CATSRVGRGGGEQFF.

V gene TRBV19 combines with J gene TRBJ2-1; 7 positions match TRBD1. In germline, CDR1 is LNHDA, CDR2 SQIVND (reference sequence). The V segment lost 5 bases and the J segment 0 bases; nucleotides outside the gene matches: 7. The CDR3 has 16 amino acids. CDR3 coding DNA: TGTGCCAGTAGTTTAACCGGGACAGCCTCCTACAATGAGCAGTTCTTC. This encodes CASSLTGTASYNEQFF.

In this sample, this clone turned up once. This chain links TRBV10-3 with TRBJ2-5, with TRBD1 as a possible D gene (5 bases). Trimming took off 2 bases at V and 3 bases at J, with 7 bases between the two ends. Germline V gene lookup returns CDR1 ENHRY and CDR2 SYGVKD. The CDR3 is made up of 13 amino acids. The CDR3 nucleotides read TGTGCCATCAGTGAGGTAGGGGAAGAGACCCAGTACTTC. Its translation: CAISEVGEETQYF.

The J gene is TRBJ2-1, the V gene TRBV9, with TRBD2 identical over 7 bases. V shed 4 bases and J 9 bases; nucleotides not matched to a gene: 16. The V gene's germline CDR1 is SGDLS and CDR2 YYNGEE. The CDR3 extends over 16 amino acids. In nucleotides, the CDR3 is TGTGCCAGCAGCATCCGTCTAGCGGAGGGGCGGGGTGAGCAGTTCTTC. It encodes CASSIRLAEGRGEQFF.

This chain links TRBV28 with TRBJ1-2, with TRBD1 matching 10 bases. V shed 6 bases and J 5 bases; nucleotides not matched to a gene: 9. Germline V gives CDR1 MDHEN, CDR2 SYDVKM. The CDR3 spans 15 residues. The CDR3 reads CASRSGTGDFYGYTF. DNA for the CDR3: TGTGCCAGCAGGTCCGGGACAGGGGATTTTTATGGCTACACCTTC.

CDR3 protein: CASSPGDYSNQPQHF. The CDR3 nucleotides read TGTGCCAGCTCACCAGGGGACTATAGCAATCAGCCCCAGCATTTT. The chain recombines TRBV18 with TRBJ1-5, with a weak D call TRBD1 (5 bases). Germline CDR1 is KGHSH and CDR2 is LQKENI. Trimming cost V 2 bases and J 0 bases, with 8 bases left between them. The CDR3 has 15 residues.

V gene TRBV2 combines with J gene TRBJ1-5; 7 bases match TRBD1. CDR1 SNHLY and CDR2 FYNNEI come from the germline V gene. This CDR3 contains 14 residues. With V trimmed by 9 bases and J by 3 bases, 8 bases remained unmatched. The CDR3 loop reads CASARDSLNQPQHF. The CDR3 DNA follows: TGTGCCAGTGCCCGGGACAGCCTCAATCAGCCCCAGCATTTT.

This chain connects TRBV25-1 to TRBJ2-7; 8 bases fit TRBD1. The V segment lost 4 bases and the J segment 2 bases; nucleotides outside the gene matches: 4. CDR3 length equals 14 residues. Germline loops: CDR1 MGHDK, CDR2 SYGVNS. The CDR3 loop reads CASSGDRPPYEQYF. The CDR3 DNA sequence: TGTGCCAGCAGTGGGGACAGGCCTCCCTACGAGCAGTACTTC.

The CDR3 nucleotides read TGTGCCAGAGGTCAGGGGGGAGGCGGCTACACCTTC. Translated, it gives CARGQGGGGYTF. V is TRBV6-1 and J is TRBJ1-2; TRBD1 aligns across 7 bases. V dropped 9 bases and J dropped 8; count of bases not matched to a gene: 9. The CDR3 consists of 12 residues. CDR1 and CDR2 from the germline V gene are MNHNS and SASEGT.

This clone occurred once. The V call is TRBV7-9, the J call TRBJ1-4; 11 bases are shared with TRBD1. CDR3 size: 13 residues. Trimming removed 5 bases from V and 8 bases from J; junction bases left unmatched: 1. Looked up from germline, CDR1 is SEHNR and CDR2 is FQNEAQ (reference sequence). CDR3 sequence reads: CASSGDRGEKLFF. CDR3 DNA: TGTGCCAGCAGCGGGGACAGGGGGGAAAAACTGTTTTTT.

V gene TRBV5-4 combines with J gene TRBJ2-7; the D is unclear. This CDR3 is 13 amino acids long. Germline V lookup: CDR1 SGHNT, CDR2 YYREEE (reference sequence). The V end lost 2 bases, the J end lost 6 bases, and 12 bases lay between the germline ends. CDR3 DNA: TGTGCCAGCAGCTTCCTCGGAGCAGGCGAGCAGTACTTC. Encoded protein: CASSFLGAGEQYF.

Here the CDR3 DNA reads TGTGCCAGCAGTTCAGTTTACAGGGGAACCTTCTACGAGCAGTACTTC. It is translated as CASSSVYRGTFYEQYF. The chain combines TRBV28 with TRBJ2-7, with 7 nucleotides matching TRBD1. The germline V gene encodes CDR1 MDHEN and CDR2 SYDVKM. The CDR3 is 16 amino acids. V was pared by 4 bases and J by 3 bases, with 12 bases of the junction left unmatched.

The chain employs TRBV28 and TRBJ2-5; a possible D gene is TRBD2 (6 bases). This CDR3 region has 14 residues. The V gene's germline CDR1 is MDHEN and CDR2 SYDVKM. Trimming took 1 base from V and 4 from J, leaving 10 bases between them. The CDR3 here is CASSLYGRRETQYF. CDR3 nucleotide sequence: TGTGCCAGCAGTTTATACGGGAGACGAGAGACCCAGTACTTC. Using reference TRBV28 and TRBJ2-5 for the parts outside the CDR3, the full variable domain is DVKVTQSSRYLVKRTGEKVFLECVQDMDHENMFWYRQDPGLGLRLIYFSYDVKMKEKGDIPEGYSVSREKKERFSLILESASTNQTSMYLCASSLYGRRETQYFGPGTRLLVL.

The CDR3: CASSEFLGQGHQPQHF. Written as DNA, the CDR3 is TGTGCCAGCAGTGAATTTTTGGGGCAGGGGCATCAGCCCCAGCATTTT. The chain recombines TRBV6-1 with TRBJ1-5; TRBD1 is a possible D gene (6 bases). V gave up 2 bases and J gave up 5 bases, with 16 bases separating them. CDR3 length equals 16 residues. Germline lookup yields CDR1 MNHNS and CDR2 SASEGT.

The genes are TRBV2 and TRBJ2-3, with D perhaps TRBD2 (5 bases). Per germline, CDR1 SNHLY and CDR2 FYNNEI. The CDR3 loop spans 15 amino acids. The V gene lost 7 bases and the J gene lost 4 bases, with 18 bases spanning the gap. The CDR3 DNA sequence: TGTGCCAGCAAAAAGGCCTTAGCGTTGGCAGATACGCAGTATTTT. This sequence encodes CASKKALALADTQYF.

The chain carries TRBV10-3 and TRBJ1-5; no reliable D call. The germline V and J ends were trimmed by 4 bases and 5 bases, with 9 bases remaining between them. CDR1 is ENHRY, CDR2 SYGVKD, per germline. The CDR3 contains 13 residues. The CDR3 reads CAISVLPDQPQHF. The CDR3 DNA reads TGTGCCATCAGTGTCCTCCCAGATCAGCCCCAGCATTTT.

The chain employs TRBV4-2 and TRBJ2-2; D ambiguous. V was cut by 3 bases and J by 1 base, with 6 bases left in between. The CDR3 sequence is 14 residues long. Germline values: CDR1 LGHNA, CDR2 YNFKEQ. The CDR3 sequence: CASSHVGNTGELFF. The CDR3 DNA follows: TGTGCCAGCAGCCACGTAGGGAACACCGGGGAGCTGTTTTTT.

The V call is TRBV19, the J call TRBJ2-7; D is perhaps TRBD2 (6 bases). Germline lookup yields CDR1 LNHDA and CDR2 SQIVND (reference sequence). The CDR3 loop spans 13 amino acids. With 7 bases removed from V and 7 bases from J, the gap between germline ends came to 17 bases. CDR3 sequence: CASIGRERREQYF. CDR3 DNA sequence: TGTGCCAGTATAGGACGGGAGAGGAGGGAGCAGTACTTC.

This rearrangement joins TRBV18 to TRBJ2-5, with 11 nucleotides matching TRBD1. The J call may not be correct, given that the DNA end is closer to TRBJ2-7. The CDR3 covers 14 residues. Germline values: CDR1 KGHSH, CDR2 LQKENI. CDR3 sequence reads: CASSPDRGPYEQYF. CDR3 coding DNA: TGTGCCAGCTCACCGGACAGGGGGCCCTACGAGCAGTACTTC.